This T cell receptor (beta chain) was retrieved from a study of blood T cell repertoires in COVID-19. This CDR3 spans 16 amino acids. Germline values: CDR1 MNHNS, CDR2 SASEGT. V gave up 3 bases and J gave up 4 bases; unmatched junction bases: 8. Data came from immunoSEQ multiplex PCR; TCRdb stores just in-frame clones and leaves some out. The data show 150,000 to 200,000 clones, roughly 84% seen once. The receptor was isolated from a man aged 45 to 65 who had recovered from COVID-19. This chain links TRBV6-1 with TRBJ1-3, with 8 bases aligning to TRBD1. The sequencing input was PBMCs or T cells enriched from blood (not recorded which). DNA of the CDR3: TGTGCCAGCAGTGAGTGGCAGGGGGCGAGAGGAAACACCATATATTTT. Its translation is CASSEWQGARGNTIYF.